This T cell receptor beta chain was identified during a study of technical replicates of blood from several donors. Assay: immunoSEQ multiplex PCR; the TCRdb copy retains only in-frame clones and omits some. Counted here are roughly 57,000 clones, 90% to 95% occurring once; the ten biggest clones make up 3.1%. The V gene's germline CDR1 is MNHEY and CDR2 SMNVEV (reference sequence). J gave up 8 bases and V 6 bases, and 16 bases lay outside the gene matches. The CDR3 is made up of 16 amino acids. The sample taken for sequencing was PBMCs. This rearrangement joins TRBV27 to TRBJ1-1, with 9 bases matching TRBD1. This TCR derives from a human donor in good health. Some clones in this sample may be carry-over from other donors' samples. The CDR3, as DNA: TGTGCCAGCAGACAGTTGACGGGAACAGGGGGCTCGGAAGCTTTCTTT. It translates to CASRQLTGTGGSEAFF.